The 32 T cell receptor beta chains presented below share a single source sample, sequenced in a study of Ad26.COV2.S vaccination and SARS-CoV-2 variants. Treatment here: about 20 received Ad26.COV2.S at low or high dose, single or two shots; 5 received placebo; per-sample allocation not given. Day 63 after the first vaccine or placebo injection was the time point for sampling. The data were produced by immunoSEQ multiplex PCR, yet TCRdb's version contains in-frame clones alone and is incomplete. The repertoire holds 500,000 or so clones, with 87% as singletons. Sample: peripheral blood, taken in a trial of Ad26.COV2.S vaccine versus placebo. The receptor set was obtained from a person aged 18 to 65 who received the Ad26.COV2.S COVID-19 vaccine or a placebo.

This chain joins TRBV30 and TRBJ2-1, with TRBD2 identical over 10 bases. In germline, CDR1 is GTSNPN, CDR2 SVGIG (reference sequence). J lost 12 bases, V lost 3 bases, and 17 bases had no gene match. The CDR3 extends over 16 amino acids. The CDR3, as DNA: TGTGCCTGGAGGGGTAGCGGGAGGCACAATTCCCGTGGGCAGTTCTTC. Protein product: CAWRGSGRHNSRGQFF.

J is TRBJ1-5 and V is TRBV30; D not certain. The CDR3 loop spans 13 amino acids. CDR1 GTSNPN and CDR2 SVGIG come from the germline V gene (reference sequence). V dropped 0 bases and J dropped 5 bases, with 8 bases sitting between them. CDR3 coding DNA: TGTGCCTGGAGTGTAAGGTATGATCAGCCCCAGCATTTT. Amino acid sequence: CAWSVRYDQPQHF.

The chain recombines TRBV28 with TRBJ1-1; TRBD1 might be the D (5 bases). V lost 3 bases and J 4 bases, leaving 12 bases between the germline ends. CDR3 length: 14 amino acids. Germline V lookup: CDR1 MDHEN, CDR2 SYDVKM. This CDR3 reads CASSFARQFTEAFF. Written as DNA, the CDR3 is TGTGCCAGCAGTTTTGCCAGACAGTTCACTGAAGCTTTCTTT.

This clone has a single count. The CDR3 nucleotides read TGTGCCAGCAGTAAAGGACAGCTCTCCTACAATGAGCAGTTCTTC. It encodes CASSKGQLSYNEQFF. The chain has TRBV6-2 or TRBV6-3 and TRBJ2-1; weak D call: TRBD1 (6 bases). The V end lost 5 bases, the J end lost 0 bases, and 11 bases lay between the germline ends. Germline CDR1 MNHEY, CDR2 SVGEGT. The CDR3 has 15 amino acids.

The table lists this clone with a count of one. The J gene is TRBJ2-2, the V gene TRBV6-4; D unclear. V lost 2 bases and J 1 base, leaving 5 bases between the germline ends. The germline gives CDR1 MRHNA, CDR2 SNTAGT. CDR3 length: 14 residues. CDR3 protein: CASSDRENTGELFF. In nucleotides, the CDR3 is TGTGCCAGCAGTGACAGGGAGAACACCGGGGAGCTGTTTTTT.

The CDR3 coding sequence is TGTGCCAGCAGCTCATCTTCTAGCGGGAGGGCCTACGAGCAGTACTTC. Amino acid sequence: CASSSSSSGRAYEQYF. V usage is TRBV6-2 or TRBV6-3 and J usage is TRBJ2-7, with 12 bases matching TRBD2. The length of the CDR3 is 16 residues. Germline CDR1 and CDR2: MNHEY and SVGEGT. The junction had 8 bases not matched to a gene; V was cut back by 6 bases and J by 2 bases.

This clone was counted many times. The gene calls are TRBV7-9 and TRBJ1-4; D gene ambiguous. The CDR3 is 17 residues long. Trimming cost V 5 bases and J 0 bases, with 16 bases left between them. Germline CDR1 reads SEHNR; CDR2 reads FQNEAQ (reference sequence). CDR3 DNA: TGTGCCAGCAGCCGTCTCACGGTGGTTGCAACTAATGAAAAACTGTTTTTT. It specifies CASSRLTVVATNEKLFF.

The V call is TRBV29-1, the J call TRBJ2-3, with TRBD1 matching 9 bases. J gave up 2 bases and V 4 bases, and 4 bases lay outside the gene matches. Germline-derived CDR1 and CDR2 are SQVTM and ANQGSEA. The CDR3 consists of 14 residues. The CDR3 protein is CSVGTGGLTDTQYF. Here the CDR3 DNA reads TGCAGCGTTGGAACAGGGGGCCTCACAGATACGCAGTATTTT.

This clone was found a few times. The J gene is TRBJ1-2, the V gene TRBV28; 9 positions agree with TRBD1. Germline assignment: CDR1 MDHEN and CDR2 SYDVKM. With 2 bases clipped from V and 7 bases from J, the junction kept 11 bases outside the gene matches. The CDR3 has 16 residues. CDR3: CASSLVSLTGGVGYTF. Here the CDR3 DNA reads TGTGCCAGCAGTTTAGTATCTTTGACAGGGGGGGTTGGCTACACCTTC.

The rearrangement links TRBV7-9 to TRBJ2-7; D could derive from TRBD1 or TRBD2 (6 bases each). The CDR3 is 14 residues long. V shed 7 bases and J shed 0 bases, with 13 bases lying between them. Germline V gene lookup returns CDR1 SEHNR and CDR2 FQNEAQ (reference sequence). The CDR3 nucleotides read TGTGCCAGCATACCAGGGGACTCCTCCTACGAGCAGTACTTC. It codes for CASIPGDSSYEQYF.

This clone showed up just a few times. The chain has TRBV30 and TRBJ1-1; 8 nucleotides line up with TRBD1. Germline CDR1 reads GTSNPN; CDR2 reads SVGIG (reference sequence). J gave up 10 bases and V 3 bases, and 7 bases lay outside the gene matches. CDR3 length equals 12 residues. This CDR3 reads CAWSDRGTGAFF. The CDR3 nucleotides read TGTGCCTGGAGCGACAGGGGAACGGGAGCTTTCTTT.

The V and J genes are TRBV4-3 and TRBJ1-2; TRBD1 aligns across 7 bases. Germline loops: CDR1 LGHNA, CDR2 YSLEER. V lost 0 bases and J lost 7; bases outside the gene matches: 11. The CDR3 covers 16 residues. The CDR3 DNA reads as TGCGCCAGCAGCCAAGAGGACCCGAGGACAGGAGGTGGCTACACCTTC. Its translation is CASSQEDPRTGGGYTF.

CDR3 nucleotides: TGTGCCAGCAGCAAACAGGGTGCAGCTAATGAAAAACTGTTTTTT. Residues: CASSKQGAANEKLFF. This chain links TRBV9 with TRBJ1-4, with D possibly matching TRBD1 (6 bases). This CDR3 is built from 15 residues. Looked up from germline, CDR1 is SGDLS and CDR2 is YYNGEE. The germline V and J ends were trimmed by 4 bases and 3 bases, with 13 bases remaining between them. Full variable domain (missing parts from reference TRBV9 and TRBJ1-4): DSGVTQTPKHLITATGQRVTLRCSPRSGDLSVYWYQQSLDQGLQFLIQYYNGEERAKGNILERFSAQQFPDLHSELNLSSLELGDSALYFCASSKQGAANEKLFFGSGTQLSVL.

This clone was counted once. The J gene is TRBJ1-1, the V gene TRBV5-1; D remains unclear. The CDR3 covers 14 residues. Trimming removed 3 bases at V and 1 base at J, with 10 bases between. Germline CDR1 and CDR2: SGHRS and YFSETQ. DNA for the CDR3: TGCGCCAGCAGCTCACTGGACGGGAACACTGAAGCTTTCTTT. Amino acid sequence: CASSSLDGNTEAFF.

Remarks on this clone: This CDR3 is also generated by other DNA sequences in the sample. This sequence joins TRBV11-2 and TRBJ2-7, with 7 bases lining up with TRBD2. The germline V gene encodes CDR1 SGHAT and CDR2 FQNNGV. Germline trimming cut 1 base from V and 0 bases from J; bases unmatched to any gene: 0. The CDR3 sequence is 14 residues long. This CDR3 is CASSLAGGSYEQYF. The CDR3 nucleotides read TGTGCCAGCAGCTTAGCGGGAGGCTCCTACGAGCAGTACTTC. The variable domain in full, completed from reference TRBV11-2 and TRBJ2-7, reads EAGVAQSPRYKIIEKRQSVAFWCNPISGHATLYWYQQILGQGPKLLIQFQNNGVVDDSQLPKDRFSAERLKGVDSTLKIQPAKLEDSAVYLCASSLAGGSYEQYFGPGTRLTVT.

The rearrangement uses TRBV21-1 and TRBJ2-5; the table's D call of TRBD1 was not tested on the DNA. TRBV21-1 is recorded as a pseudogene. CDR3 length: 17 residues. CDR3 region: CASSKEWLGQGKETQYF. In nucleotides, the CDR3 is TGTGCCAGCAGCAAAGAATGGCTGGGACAGGGCAAAGAGACCCAGTACTTC.

The V call is TRBV7-2, the J call TRBJ2-3; TRBD1 might be the D (6 bases). Germline assignment: CDR1 SGHTA and CDR2 FQGNSA. The V and J ends lost 6 bases and 2 bases respectively, with 12 bases between them. CDR3 length: 14 residues. This CDR3 is CASRLDSYTDTQYF. The CDR3, as DNA: TGTGCCAGCAGATTGGACAGTTACACAGATACGCAGTATTTT.

This rearrangement joins TRBV5-1 to TRBJ2-2; D might be TRBD2 (5 bases). The germline V and J ends were trimmed by 1 base and 6 bases, with 10 bases remaining between them. This CDR3 is 14 amino acids long. CDR1 is SGHRS and CDR2 is YFSETQ in the germline V gene. The CDR3 bases are TGCGCCAGCAGCTTGTCGGGGAAAGCCGGGGAGCTGTTTTTT. It yields the protein CASSLSGKAGELFF.

The rearrangement joins TRBV3-1 (or the pseudogene TRBV3-2) to TRBJ1-2; maybe TRBD1 (5 bases). The CDR3 extends over 15 amino acids. Trimming pared 3 bases from V and 2 bases from J, leaving 13 bases between. Per the germline V gene, CDR1 is LGHDT and CDR2 is YNNKEL (reference sequence). The CDR3 DNA is TGTGCCAGCAGCCAGAACCCCGGGGGAAACTATGGCTACACCTTC. This encodes CASSQNPGGNYGYTF.

As for this clone: Other DNA sequences in this specimen translate into the identical CDR3. V usage is TRBV30 and J usage is TRBJ2-1, with D hard to call. V lost 3 bases and J lost 6, with 9 bases in between. Germline CDR1 reads GTSNPN; CDR2 reads SVGIG (reference sequence). The CDR3 runs 12 residues. The CDR3 sequence: CAWSPGPNEQFF. CDR3 nucleotides: TGTGCCTGGAGCCCGGGCCCCAATGAGCAGTTCTTC.

The chain links TRBV4-3 to TRBJ1-6, with TRBD1 matching 7 bases. The V and J ends lost 0 bases and 7 bases, in that order; junction bases with no gene match: 9. CDR3 length: 17 amino acids. Germline V CDR1 and CDR2: LGHNA, YSLEER. Here the CDR3 reads CASSQEHGGQPNSPLHF. CDR3 nucleotide sequence: TGCGCCAGCAGCCAAGAACATGGGGGACAGCCAAATTCACCCCTCCACTTT.

This sequence joins TRBV6-5 and TRBJ2-3, with TRBD1 matching over 8 bases. Germline trimming cut 7 bases from V and 0 bases from J; bases unmatched to any gene: 3. Germline CDR1 reads MNHEY; CDR2 reads SVGAGI. This CDR3 has 14 residues. CDR3 coding DNA: TGTGCCAGCAAAGGACAGGGCAGCACAGATACGCAGTATTTT. As protein: CASKGQGSTDTQYF.

The CDR3 nucleotides read TGTGCCAGCAGTTTTAAGGGTAATGAAAAACTGTTTTTT. Translating gives CASSFKGNEKLFF. The chain links TRBV12-3 or TRBV12-4 to TRBJ1-4; no firm D call. Trimming shortened V by 3 bases and J by 4 bases, and 6 bases separated the two germline ends. This CDR3 is built from 13 residues.

As to this clone: Other DNA sequences in the sample encode the same CDR3. The chain has TRBV20-1 and TRBJ1-6, with 9 bases aligning to TRBD1. The V segment lost 3 bases and the J segment 6 bases; nucleotides outside the gene matches: 3. Germline V gene sequence: CDR1 DFQATT, CDR2 SNEGSKA (reference sequence). The CDR3 is made up of 14 amino acids. This chain's CDR3 is CSASQTGGNSPLHF. In DNA form, the CDR3 reads TGCAGTGCTAGTCAGACAGGGGGTAATTCACCCCTCCACTTT.

The CDR3: CSETRGPGYGYTF. CDR3 DNA sequence: TGCAGCGAGACCAGGGGGCCTGGCTATGGCTACACCTTC. This chain uses TRBV29-1 with TRBJ1-2, with 8 positions matching TRBD1. The CDR3 sequence is 13 residues long. Per the germline V gene, CDR1 is SQVTM and CDR2 is ANQGSEA. J lost 4 bases, V lost 7 bases, and 8 bases had no gene match.

This clone appeared once. The J gene is TRBJ1-2, the V gene TRBV6-6; D gene ambiguous. V was shortened by 9 bases and J by 3 bases, with 20 bases between the two germline ends. The length of the CDR3 is 15 residues. Germline-derived CDR1 and CDR2 are MNHNY and SVGAGI (reference sequence). The CDR3 loop is CASSPKGAPHYGYTF. CDR3 in DNA: TGTGCCAGTTCTCCGAAGGGCGCACCCCACTATGGCTACACCTTC.

This clone has a single count. This chain links TRBV28 with TRBJ2-2; TRBD1 aligns across 9 bases. This CDR3 is 15 amino acids long. V lost 3 bases and J lost 5; bases outside the gene matches: 4. CDR1 is MDHEN, CDR2 SYDVKM, per germline. Here the CDR3 reads CASSFGTGRTGELFF. CDR3 coding DNA: TGTGCCAGCAGTTTCGGGACAGGGCGAACCGGGGAGCTGTTTTTT.

This rearrangement joins TRBV5-6 to TRBJ2-7; D gene uncertain. Germline CDR1 and CDR2: SGHDT and YYEEEE. Trimming left V 2 bases short and J 0 bases short, with 15 bases between. The CDR3 is 16 amino acids. CDR3 in amino acids: CASSLYSPSSSYEQYF. CDR3 DNA sequence: TGTGCCAGCAGCTTATATAGTCCCTCGAGCTCCTACGAGCAGTACTTC. Complete variable domain (other parts from reference TRBV5-6 and TRBJ2-7): DAGVTQSPTHLIKTRGQQVTLRCSPKSGHDTVSWYQQALGQGPQFIFQYYEEEERQRGNFPDRFSGHQFPNYSSELNVNALLLGDSALYLCASSLYSPSSSYEQYFGPGTRLTVT.

This clone was seen more than once but under ten times. V gene TRBV6-6 combines with J gene TRBJ1-6; D may be TRBD1 (6 bases). Germline V lookup: CDR1 MNHNY, CDR2 SVGAGI (reference sequence). The CDR3 runs 14 residues. The V and J ends lost 7 bases and 5 bases respectively, with 12 bases between them. DNA for the CDR3: TGTGCCAGCATATGGACAGCTAATAATTCACCCCTCCACTTT. Translating it yields CASIWTANNSPLHF.

Note on this clone: One end of the junction does not line up with germline, which may come from a read error. This sequence joins TRBV4-2 and TRBJ2-7, with 9 bases lining up with TRBD2. The CDR3 sequence is 15 residues long. Germline V CDR1 and CDR2: LGHNA, YNFKEQ. The CDR3 coding sequence is TGTGCCAGCAGTCAAGTACCTAGCGGGACCTACGAGCAGTACTTC. Protein product: CASSQVPSGTYEQYF.

This clone was recorded only once. This chain connects TRBV28 to TRBJ2-2; D might be TRBD2 (5 bases). This CDR3 spans 16 amino acids. Between the trimmed V and J ends, which lost 6 bases and 8 bases, there was a span of 22 bases. Germline-derived CDR1 and CDR2 are MDHEN and SYDVKM. This chain's CDR3 is CASSPILDSPGGELFF. The DNA of the CDR3 is TGTGCCAGCAGCCCTATACTGGACTCCCCGGGTGGGGAGCTGTTTTTT.

The CDR3 spells CASSLGTGVVGYTF. CDR3 nucleotides: TGTGCCAGCAGCTTAGGGACAGGGGTGGTTGGCTACACCTTC. The rearrangement uses TRBV7-2 and TRBJ1-2; TRBD1 matches at 9 bases. V trimming: 1 base; J trimming: 7 bases; junction bases outside the gene matches: 4. The CDR3 has 14 residues. Looked up from germline, CDR1 is SGHTA and CDR2 is FQGNSA.